Listed below are T cell receptor beta chains from one sample, sequenced in a study of T cells expressing NK-cell markers. No DNA is given; TCRdb re-called the 5' RACE reads and lists each CDR3 protein once. Here the sample table reports about 380,000 distinct CDR3 sequences. Sequencing was done on a sample of blood T cells: a sorted CD56 or NKG2C T cell subset, CD4+ or CD8+ T cells, or bulk PBMC T cells (not recorded which). The receptors shown here come from a man aged 18 to 69 in good health. Both conserved end residues are part of each CDR3.

V gene	J gene	CDR3 protein
TRBV27	TRBJ2-2	CASSLSYGLNTGELFF
TRBV18	TRBJ2-6	CASSVSASGANVLTF
TRBV18	TRBJ2-1	CASSPPVQSYNEQFF
TRBV6-1	TRBJ2-4	CASRRQGQNIQYF
TRBV19	TRBJ2-6	CASSIVEGRTGANVLTF
TRBV6-1	TRBJ1-6	CASNGQKNNSPLHF
TRBV11-2	TRBJ2-2	CASSPTSGVYTGELFF
TRBV7-2	TRBJ2-1	CASSFWGTNEQFF
TRBV29-1	TRBJ2-2	CSVDGDRGTGELFF
TRBV4-1	TRBJ2-7	CASSQDRQRGRDEQYF
TRBV7-2	TRBJ1-2	CASSSINPPYGYTF
TRBV14	TRBJ2-3	CASSLLGQRTTDTQYF
TRBV20-1	TRBJ1-6	CSAKLTGGIDNSPLHF
TRBV20-1	TRBJ2-1	CSAAGRYSYNEQFF
TRBV7-8	TRBJ1-1	CASNKKRTGWTEAFF
TRBV2	TRBJ2-7	CASSVHGTGIFEQYF
TRBV15	TRBJ2-1	CATSRGLAGGYNEQFF
TRBV11-1	TRBJ2-3	CAPGPRLAGYRSTDTQYF
TRBV28	TRBJ2-7	CASVYRDEQYF
TRBV20-1	TRBJ1-5	CSASRTLFISNQPQHF
TRBV28	TRBJ2-7	CASTSKLHEQYF
TRBV12-3/TRBV12-4	TRBJ1-1	CASSLVSSMNTEAFF
TRBV4-2	TRBJ2-2	CASSSPGQRDSGELFF
TRBV7-6	TRBJ1-1	CASKNRGNTEAFF
TRBV4-2	TRBJ1-1	CASSRGRGTEAFF
TRBV6-1	TRBJ2-4	CASSEEKVLAKNIQYF
TRBV6-1	TRBJ1-1	CASSPTGTSFTEAFF
TRBV13	TRBJ2-1	CASSSYPPNNEQFF
TRBV9	TRBJ2-7	CASSVGGQGRTEQYF
TRBV6-1	TRBJ2-7	CASSDGGTLKEQYF
TRBV19	TRBJ2-2	CASSTRTGELFF
TRBV9	TRBJ1-2	CASSSNRAQDYGYTF
TRBV11-1	TRBJ2-3	CASSLELRASGGRRPDTQYF
TRBV4-2	TRBJ2-7	CASSQGPGGPLEQYF
TRBV28	TRBJ2-3	CASSPYEGPDTQYF
TRBV5-1	TRBJ1-6	CASSEGVFNSPLHF
TRBV5-8	TRBJ1-5	CASSLGRGSQPQHF
TRBV7-2	TRBJ1-3	CASSLEASIGNTIYF
TRBV14	TRBJ2-3	CASSQELAGGLNTQYF
TRBV24-1	TRBJ2-3	CATSDWGPGDTQYF
TRBV20-1	TRBJ1-6	CSALQGSSYNSPLHF
TRBV6-5	TRBJ1-2	CASSFGQSKDGYTF
TRBV20-1	TRBJ2-3	CSARGTTTDTQYF
TRBV7-2	TRBJ2-5	CASSFLGQPFTQYF
TRBV29-1	TRBJ2-2	CSASGLTTGELFF
TRBV5-6	TRBJ2-1	CASSIMGQYNEQFF
TRBV6-1	TRBJ2-1	CASAGQLYNEQFF
TRBV12-3/TRBV12-4	TRBJ1-6	CASSPPGGSPLHF
TRBV24-1	TRBJ2-1	CATSGLTGGLSNEQFF
TRBV29-1	TRBJ2-3	CSVIAGGDTQYF
TRBV3-1	TRBJ1-6	CASSNSPTGWTLHF
TRBV7-2	TRBJ2-1	CASSSMPSGHNEQFF
TRBV10-3	TRBJ2-5	CATGLAVTETQYF
TRBV28	TRBJ1-2	CARDRGRVVYGYTF
TRBV14	TRBJ2-3	CASSQAWVHTDTQYF